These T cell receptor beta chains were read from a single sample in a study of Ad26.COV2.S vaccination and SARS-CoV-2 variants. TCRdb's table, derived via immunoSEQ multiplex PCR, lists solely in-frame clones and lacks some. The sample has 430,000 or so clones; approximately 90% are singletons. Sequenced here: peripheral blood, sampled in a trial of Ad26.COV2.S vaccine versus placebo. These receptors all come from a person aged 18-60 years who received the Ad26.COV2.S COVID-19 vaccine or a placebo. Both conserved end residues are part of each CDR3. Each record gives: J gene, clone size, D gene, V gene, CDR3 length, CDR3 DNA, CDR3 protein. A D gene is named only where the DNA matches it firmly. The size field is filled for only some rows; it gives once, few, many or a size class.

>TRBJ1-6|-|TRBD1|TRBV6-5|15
TGTGCCAGCACCCGGACAGGGGGATATAATTCACCCCTCCACTTT
CASTRTGGYNSPLHF
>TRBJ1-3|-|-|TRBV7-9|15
TGTGCCAGCAGCTCATTCAGGGGATCCGGAAACACCATATATTTT
CASSSFRGSGNTIYF
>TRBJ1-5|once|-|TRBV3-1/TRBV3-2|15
TGTGCCAGCAGCCCCACCTGGGGGGCGGATCAGCCCCAGCATTTT
CASSPTWGADQPQHF
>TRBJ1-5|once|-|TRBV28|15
TGTGCCAGCAGTCTTACGGACGGCCCAAATCAGCCCCAGCATTTT
CASSLTDGPNQPQHF
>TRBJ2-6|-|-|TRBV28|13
TGTGCCAGCAGCGTTACTGGGGCCAACGTCCTGACTTTC
CASSVTGANVLTF
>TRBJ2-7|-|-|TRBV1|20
TGCACCAGCAGCCAAGACTCCGGGACTAGCGGGAGATGGTCCGTCTACGAGCAGTACTTC
CTSSQDSGTSGRWSVYEQYF
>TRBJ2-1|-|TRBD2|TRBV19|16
TGTGCCAGTAGTACCAGCGGGGGGAGCTCCTACAATGAGCAGTTCTTC
CASSTSGGSSYNEQFF
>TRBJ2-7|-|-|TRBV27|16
TGTGCCAGCAGTACCCATACGGGGGAGAGGGGCCTCGAGCAGTACTTC
CASSTHTGERGLEQYF
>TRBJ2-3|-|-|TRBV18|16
TGTGCCAGCTCACCAGTCGGCGGCGGAGGAACAGATACGCAGTATTTT
CASSPVGGGGTDTQYF
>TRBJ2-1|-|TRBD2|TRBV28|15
TGTGCCAGCAGTGGGCCGGGACTAGAATACAATGAGCAGTTCTTC
CASSGPGLEYNEQFF
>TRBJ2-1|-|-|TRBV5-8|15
TGTGCCAGCAGCTTAGGGGAGGTCGCCTACAATGAGCAGTTCTTC
CASSLGEVAYNEQFF
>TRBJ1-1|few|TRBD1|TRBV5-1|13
TGCGCCAGCAGCTTGATAGGGACAGACGAAGCTTTCTTT
CASSLIGTDEAFF
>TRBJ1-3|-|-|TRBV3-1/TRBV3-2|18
TGTGCCAGCAGCCGGGACTTCAGGGGTCTTAACTCTGGAAACACCATATATTTT
CASSRDFRGLNSGNTIYF
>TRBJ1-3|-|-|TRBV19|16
TGTGCCAGTAGTATCAGAGGACCGCGCTCTGGAAACACCATATATTTT
CASSIRGPRSGNTIYF
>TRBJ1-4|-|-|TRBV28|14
TGTGCCAGCAACCGGGGGTTGCTAAGCGAAAAACTGTTTTTT
CASNRGLLSEKLFF
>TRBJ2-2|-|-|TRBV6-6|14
TGTGCCAGCAGTTACAAGGCGCGCACCGGGGAGCTGTTTTTT
CASSYKARTGELFF
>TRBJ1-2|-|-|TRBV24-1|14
TGTGCCACCAGTGATCACTCTTACAGGGATGGCTACACCTTC
CATSDHSYRDGYTF
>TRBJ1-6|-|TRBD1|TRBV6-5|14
TGTGCCAGCAGGACCGGGACAGGGGATTCACCCCTCCACTTT
CASRTGTGDSPLHF
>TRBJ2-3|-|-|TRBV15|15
TGTGCCACCAGCAGAGTGACCGCTAGCACAGATACGCAGTATTTT
CATSRVTASTDTQYF
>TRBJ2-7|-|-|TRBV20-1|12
TGCAGTGCTAGTAGACACCGCTACGAGCAGTACTTC
CSASRHRYEQYF
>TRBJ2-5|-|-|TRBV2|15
TGTGCCAGCAGTGAAATAGCGGCTTCTCGGGAGACCCAGTACTTC
CASSEIAASRETQYF
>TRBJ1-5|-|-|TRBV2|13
TGTGCCAGCAGTGAGAGGGTCGGCGAGCCCCAGCATTTT
CASSERVGEPQHF
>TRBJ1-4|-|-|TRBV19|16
TGTGCCAGTAGTATGTCGGTGGGATGGCCGTTTGAAAAACTGTTTTTT
CASSMSVGWPFEKLFF
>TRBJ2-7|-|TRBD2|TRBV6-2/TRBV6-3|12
TGTGCCAGCAGCAGGGCGGGGGGCGAGCAGTACTTC
CASSRAGGEQYF
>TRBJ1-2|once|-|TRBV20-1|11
TGCAGTGCTAATAGGGGTTATGGCTACACCTTC
CSANRGYGYTF
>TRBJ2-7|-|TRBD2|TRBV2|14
TGTGCCAGCACCAGAGTGCGGGAGGGTTACGAGCAGTACTTC
CASTRVREGYEQYF
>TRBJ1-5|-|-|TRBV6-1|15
TGTGCCAGCAGTGAGCCGGTTGGCATGGGTCAGCCCCAGCATTTT
CASSEPVGMGQPQHF
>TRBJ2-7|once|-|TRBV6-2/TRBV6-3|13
TGTGCCAGCAGTTACCAGAGTAGTTACGAGCAGTACTTC
CASSYQSSYEQYF